The 32 T cell receptor beta chains below were found in one sample sequenced in a study of blood T cell repertoires in COVID-19. Data came from immunoSEQ multiplex PCR; TCRdb stores just in-frame clones and leaves some out. Of 200,000 to 250,000 clones listed, around nine tenths are singletons. The specimen was PBMCs or T cells enriched from blood (not recorded which). The receptors originated from a woman aged 45-60 years with acute COVID-19.

The chain employs TRBV4-1 and TRBJ2-7; 8 bases fit TRBD2. V lost 1 base and J lost 1; bases outside the gene matches: 6. The CDR3 covers 16 residues. Per the germline V gene, CDR1 is MGHRA and CDR2 is YSYEKL. The CDR3 DNA sequence: TGCGCCAGCAGCCAAGTGGAGACGGGAGGGTCCTACGAGCAGTACTTC. This translates into CASSQVETGGSYEQYF.

The chain is built from TRBV6-5 and TRBJ2-2, with 7 bases identical to TRBD1. CDR3 size: 15 residues. Trimming removed 6 bases from V and 0 bases from J; junction bases left unmatched: 4. Germline CDR1 and CDR2: MNHEY and SVGAGI. In DNA, the CDR3 is TGTGCCAGCAGCTGGGGACAGACGAACACCGGGGAGCTGTTTTTT. Translated, it gives CASSWGQTNTGELFF.

The chain uses TRBV5-6 and TRBJ2-5; 13 positions agree with TRBD2. Looked up from germline, CDR1 is SGHDT and CDR2 is YYEEEE. This CDR3 spans 18 amino acids. Trimming took 5 bases from V and 6 from J; bases not matched to a gene: 16. The CDR3 is CASSRGLAGALTEKTQYF. The CDR3 bases are TGTGCCAGCAGTCGTGGACTAGCGGGAGCCCTCACGGAGAAGACCCAGTACTTC.

The genes are TRBV6-5 and TRBJ2-1; tentatively, D is TRBD2 (5 bases). Trimming stripped 6 bases from V and 6 bases from J, with 15 bases between. Germline V gene lookup returns CDR1 MNHEY and CDR2 SVGAGI. This CDR3 has 14 residues. CDR3 protein: CASSLIGLSNEQFF. CDR3 in DNA: TGTGCCAGCAGCCTAATTGGACTGTCCAATGAGCAGTTCTTC.

The chain carries TRBV5-8 and TRBJ1-4; D perhaps matches TRBD1 (5 bases). This CDR3 has 16 residues. CDR1 is SGHTS, CDR2 YDEGEE, per germline. Trimming pared 0 bases from V and 4 bases from J, leaving 13 bases between. CDR3 residues: CASSLVSGGINEKLFF. The CDR3 nucleotides are TGTGCCAGCAGCTTGGTCTCGGGGGGAATTAATGAAAAACTGTTTTTT. The complete variable domain, with remaining parts taken from reference TRBV5-8 and TRBJ1-4, reads EAGVTQSPTHLIKTRGQQATLRCSPISGHTSVYWYQQALGLGLQFLLWYDEGEERNRGNFPPRFSGRQFPNYSSELNVNALELEDSALYLCASSLVSGGINEKLFFGSGTQLSVL.

This clone was seen just once. The chain joins TRBV12-3 or TRBV12-4 to TRBJ2-7; unclear D gene. This CDR3 spans 13 amino acids. Trimming took off 2 bases at V and 6 bases at J, with 11 bases between the two ends. CDR3 sequence: CASSLLERGEQYF. The CDR3 DNA follows: TGTGCCAGCAGTTTATTGGAGCGAGGCGAGCAGTACTTC.

The J gene is TRBJ1-5, the V gene TRBV5-1; no clear D gene. With 0 bases removed from V and 0 bases from J, the gap between germline ends came to 7 bases. This CDR3 comprises 15 residues. The germline gives CDR1 SGHRS, CDR2 YFSETQ. CDR3 DNA sequence: TGCGCCAGCAGCTTGGCTTTCGGTAGCAATCAGCCCCAGCATTTT. It yields the protein CASSLAFGSNQPQHF.

The chain is built from TRBV11-1 and TRBJ1-5; no clear D. Trimming removed 2 bases at V and 3 bases at J, with 5 bases between. The CDR3 runs to 13 residues. Germline loops: CDR1 SGHAT, CDR2 FQDESV (reference sequence). CDR3 loop: CASSLTSNQPQHF. The CDR3 nucleotides read TGTGCCAGCAGCTTAACTTCCAATCAGCCCCAGCATTTT.

The chain is built from TRBV27 and TRBJ1-6; D might be TRBD1 (6 bases). Germline V CDR1 and CDR2: MNHEY, SMNVEV (reference sequence). There are 14 residues in the CDR3. V lost 6 bases, J lost 9 bases, and 15 bases lay in between. The CDR3 spells CASSLTGPASPLHF. The CDR3 DNA sequence: TGTGCCAGCAGCCTAACAGGGCCGGCTTCACCCCTCCACTTT.

V and J are TRBV7-2 and TRBJ2-1, with no clear D. The V gene lost 0 bases and the J gene lost 5 bases, with 5 bases spanning the gap. CDR3 length: 13 amino acids. Germline V gene sequence: CDR1 SGHTA, CDR2 FQGNSA. As DNA, the CDR3 is TGTGCCAGCAGCTTAGCGTATGACAATGAGCAGTTCTTC. The encoded protein is CASSLAYDNEQFF.

V and J are TRBV7-2 and TRBJ1-2, with D possibly matching TRBD1 (5 bases). CDR1 is SGHTA, CDR2 FQGNSA, per germline. The CDR3 runs to 17 residues. V was trimmed by 1 base and J by 0 bases, leaving 15 bases between them. CDR3 in DNA: TGTGCCAGCAGCTTAGGGTATGGAGGGACTGCTAACTATGGCTACACCTTC. This codes for CASSLGYGGTANYGYTF.

This sequence joins TRBV5-1 and TRBJ2-1, with 8 bases identical to TRBD2. CDR1 SGHRS and CDR2 YFSETQ come from the germline V gene. The junction had 8 bases not matched to a gene; V was cut back by 0 bases and J by 0 bases. This CDR3 region has 18 residues. The chain's CDR3 is CASSLVPGGPSSYNEQFF. The CDR3 nucleotides read TGCGCCAGCAGCTTGGTTCCGGGAGGGCCGAGCTCCTACAATGAGCAGTTCTTC.

The V call is TRBV7-8, the J call TRBJ2-3; 7 bases match TRBD2. The CDR3 runs 16 residues. Losses at the gene ends were 2 bases for V and 1 base for J; bases not matched to a gene: 6. Germline CDR1 and CDR2: SGHVS and FQNEAQ. The CDR3 nucleotides read TGTGCCAGCAGCTTATTGGCTAGCGGAGGCACAGATACGCAGTATTTT. It encodes CASSLLASGGTDTQYF.

V usage is TRBV9 and J usage is TRBJ1-1; possibly TRBD1 for D (6 bases). Germline loops: CDR1 SGDLS, CDR2 YYNGEE. With 1 base removed from V and 7 bases from J, the gap between germline ends came to 26 bases. CDR3 size: 18 residues. In DNA form, the CDR3 reads TGTGCCAGCAGCGTAAAGTTCGGGACACATAGCGTGAGAGGTGAAGCTTTCTTT. It yields the protein CASSVKFGTHSVRGEAFF.

Only a few counts were recorded for this clone. The rearrangement uses TRBV5-1 and TRBJ2-3, with D perhaps matching TRBD2 (6 bases). This CDR3 contains 15 residues. Per the germline V gene, CDR1 is SGHRS and CDR2 is YFSETQ. V dropped 2 bases and J dropped 2 bases, with 12 bases sitting between them. CDR3 DNA sequence: TGCGCCAGCAGCTTTGGGGGAGGACTCACAGATACGCAGTATTTT. Translated, it gives CASSFGGGLTDTQYF.

Written as DNA, the CDR3 is TGTGCCAGCAGTCCGATAACAGGGGGCCTGAATCAGCCCCAGCATTTT. This gives the protein CASSPITGGLNQPQHF. This rearrangement joins TRBV27 to TRBJ1-5; 9 nucleotides agree with TRBD1. Trimming cost V 5 bases and J 4 bases; bases outside gene matches: 9. CDR1 is MNHEY and CDR2 is SMNVEV in the germline V gene (reference sequence). This CDR3 is built from 16 residues.

The V gene is TRBV9, the J gene TRBJ1-2, with TRBD1 as a possible D gene (6 bases). Germline CDR1 reads SGDLS; CDR2 reads YYNGEE. V lost 3 bases and J 5 bases, leaving 17 bases between the germline ends. CDR3 length: 15 residues. The CDR3 is CASSDSGRDKYGYTF. The CDR3 DNA reads as TGTGCCAGCAGCGACTCCGGAAGGGACAAATATGGCTACACCTTC.

The rearrangement links TRBV14 to TRBJ1-4, with TRBD1 identical over 10 bases. This CDR3 has 15 amino acids. Per the germline V gene, CDR1 is SGHDN and CDR2 is FVKESK. V was clipped by 2 bases and J by 4 bases; unmatched bases: 1. In nucleotides, the CDR3 is TGTGCCAGCAGCCAACGGACAGGGGGTAATGAAAAACTGTTTTTT. It is translated as CASSQRTGGNEKLFF.

This chain connects TRBV27 to TRBJ1-5, with 9 bases aligning to TRBD1. The CDR3 runs to 14 residues. Germline V CDR1 and CDR2: MNHEY, SMNVEV (reference sequence). The V segment lost 6 bases and the J segment 4 bases; nucleotides outside the gene matches: 4. The CDR3 sequence is CASSPGTGNQPQHF. CDR3 in DNA: TGTGCCAGCAGCCCCGGGACAGGGAATCAGCCCCAGCATTTT.

V gene TRBV15 combines with J gene TRBJ1-2; tentatively, D is TRBD1 (5 bases). In germline, CDR1 is LNHNV, CDR2 YYDKDF (reference sequence). V lost 8 bases and J lost 6, with 25 bases in between. CDR3 length: 16 amino acids. CDR3 amino acids: CATYRTTNGGVDGYTF. The CDR3 coding sequence is TGTGCCACCTATCGGACGACGAACGGGGGGGTTGATGGCTACACCTTC.

The chain has TRBV19 and TRBJ2-3; TRBD2 matches 7 bases. The length of the CDR3 is 15 residues. The ends lost 5 bases at V and 3 bases at J; junction bases unmatched: 8. Germline V lookup: CDR1 LNHDA, CDR2 SQIVND (reference sequence). The CDR3 DNA sequence: TGTGCCAGTAGTGGGCTAGCGGAGGGGACAGATACGCAGTATTTT. Translation: CASSGLAEGTDTQYF. Based on the CDR3 plus reference TRBV19 and TRBJ2-3, the full variable domain is DGGITQSPKYLFRKEGQNVTLSCEQNLNHDAMYWYRQDPGQGLRLIYYSQIVNDFQKGDIAEGYSVSREKKESFPLTVTSAQKNPTAFYLCASSGLAEGTDTQYFGPGTRLTVL.

This sequence joins TRBV19 and TRBJ1-1; D is ambiguous. The CDR3 is 13 residues long. V dropped 3 bases and J dropped 2 bases, with 7 bases sitting between them. Per germline, CDR1 LNHDA and CDR2 SQIVND (reference sequence). The CDR3 coding sequence is TGTGCCAGTAGTATGAACAGAAACACTGAAGCTTTCTTT. Translation gives CASSMNRNTEAFF.

This clone was detected only a few times. The genes are TRBV28 and TRBJ1-5; D not resolved. Deletions cut 2 bases from V and 9 bases from J, with 14 bases between. Germline V gives CDR1 MDHEN, CDR2 SYDVKM. CDR3 size: 14 residues. Here the CDR3 DNA reads TGTGCCAGCAGTTTACCCGCCGACATTAGGCCCCAGCATTTT. Protein product: CASSLPADIRPQHF.

This sequence joins TRBV5-8 and TRBJ2-7; 13 bases match TRBD2. The trim removed 4 bases at V and 2 bases at J, leaving 3 bases unmatched. Germline values: CDR1 SGHTS, CDR2 YDEGEE. The CDR3 is made up of 15 amino acids. CDR3 sequence reads: CASSQGLAGAYEQYF. For the CDR3, the DNA is TGTGCCAGCAGCCAAGGACTAGCGGGAGCCTACGAGCAGTACTTC.

For this clone: Other nucleotide sequences in the sample specify the same CDR3. CDR3 protein: CASSLTGNSNQPQHF. DNA of the CDR3: TGCGCCAGCAGCCTGACAGGAAATAGCAATCAGCCCCAGCATTTT. The rearrangement uses TRBV5-1 and TRBJ1-5, with a weak D call TRBD1 (6 bases). V gave up 4 bases and J gave up 0 bases, with 11 bases separating them. The CDR3 consists of 15 residues. Germline values: CDR1 SGHRS, CDR2 YFSETQ.

The rearrangement links TRBV4-2 to TRBJ2-1; a possible D gene is TRBD1 (5 bases). This CDR3 spans 12 amino acids. Germline V gives CDR1 LGHNA, CDR2 YNFKEQ. The germline V and J ends were trimmed by 4 bases and 4 bases, with 5 bases remaining between them. CDR3 sequence reads: CASSRQYNEQFF. In DNA form, the CDR3 reads TGTGCCAGCAGCCGACAGTACAATGAGCAGTTCTTC.

The chain couples TRBV11-2 to TRBJ1-1, with D possibly matching TRBD1 (5 bases). The CDR3 consists of 13 residues. Germline loops: CDR1 SGHAT, CDR2 FQNNGV. The V and J ends lost 0 bases and 8 bases respectively, with 10 bases between them. In DNA, the CDR3 is TGTGCCAGCAGCTTAGATTGGGCAGGGGAAGCTTTCTTT. As protein: CASSLDWAGEAFF.

CDR3 DNA sequence: TGTGCCAGTAGTACGGGATTGACAGGGGGCACAGATACGCAGTATTTT. Its translation: CASSTGLTGGTDTQYF. The rearrangement uses TRBV19 and TRBJ2-3; 8 bases fit TRBD1. The CDR3 runs 16 residues. The germline CDR1 and CDR2 sequences are LNHDA and SQIVND (reference sequence). After removal of 4 bases from V and 1 base from J, the junction contained 7 bases not matched to a gene.

V gene TRBV6-1 combines with J gene TRBJ2-2, with D perhaps matching TRBD2 (5 bases). V lost 4 bases to trimming and J lost 5 bases, with 17 bases between them. CDR3 size: 16 residues. Germline V lookup: CDR1 MNHNS, CDR2 SASEGT. DNA of the CDR3: TGTGCCAGCAGTGGAATCAAGGGAGTAGATACCGGGGAGCTGTTTTTT. Translation gives CASSGIKGVDTGELFF.

The CDR3 DNA sequence: TGTGCCAGCAGCGGACAGGGGGCAGGGCAGCCCCAGCATTTT. Its translation: CASSGQGAGQPQHF. The chain combines TRBV7-3 with TRBJ1-5; 11 positions match TRBD1. The CDR3 has 14 amino acids. Per germline, CDR1 SGHTA and CDR2 FQGTGA. J gave up 7 bases and V 5 bases, and 4 bases lay outside the gene matches.

The chain uses TRBV9 and TRBJ2-1; tentatively, D is TRBD1 (6 bases). The length of the CDR3 is 16 residues. The germline CDR1 and CDR2 sequences are SGDLS and YYNGEE. Trimming stripped 2 bases from V and 1 base from J, with 13 bases between. The CDR3 region is CASSVAPGTSYNEQFF. CDR3 coding DNA: TGTGCCAGCAGCGTGGCTCCAGGGACATCCTACAATGAGCAGTTCTTC.

This chain links TRBV12-3 or TRBV12-4 with TRBJ2-5, with D tentatively TRBD2 (5 bases). V lost 3 bases to trimming and J lost 5 bases, with 10 bases between them. CDR3 size: 13 residues. The DNA for the CDR3 is TGTGCCAGCAGTTTCTCCGGAGGCGAGACCCAGTACTTC. Amino acids: CASSFSGGETQYF.